The clone carrying this T cell receptor (beta chain) was observed a few times. During active infection, Seattle patients enrolled and were then monitored through disease. In the authors' workflow: The assay estimated nucleated cells by amplifying reference gene primers. Repertoires were generated with immunoSEQ multiplex PCR, while TCRdb's copy carries only in-frame clones and drops some. Clonal size and the V and J genes are those of that table, whereas D and trimming came from the DNA. The repertoire holds about 200,000 clones, around four fifths seen once, with 0.85% to 0.95% in the top ten. The record originates from a study of blood T cell repertoires in COVID-19. Study-wide context: There were acute and convalescent COVID-19 samples, and they came from the United States, Italy and Spain. Sources were T cells, B-cell-depleted T cells, or PBMCs; the material itself was cDNA or gDNA.

Sequenced sample: peripheral blood. This clonotype was obtained from a man between 60 and 75 years old with COVID-19, enrolled during active disease.

The CDR3 protein is CASSDRDGVGNQPQHF. The CDR3 DNA reads TGTGCCAGCAGCGACAGGGACGGGGTCGGCAATCAGCCCCAGCATTTT. The J gene is TRBJ1-5, the V gene TRBV28, with 7 bases fitting TRBD1. The CDR3 is made up of 16 amino acids. Trimming at V came to 6 bases and at J to 2 bases, leaving 10 bases not matched to a gene. Germline V gene lookup returns CDR1 MDHEN and CDR2 SYDVKM.